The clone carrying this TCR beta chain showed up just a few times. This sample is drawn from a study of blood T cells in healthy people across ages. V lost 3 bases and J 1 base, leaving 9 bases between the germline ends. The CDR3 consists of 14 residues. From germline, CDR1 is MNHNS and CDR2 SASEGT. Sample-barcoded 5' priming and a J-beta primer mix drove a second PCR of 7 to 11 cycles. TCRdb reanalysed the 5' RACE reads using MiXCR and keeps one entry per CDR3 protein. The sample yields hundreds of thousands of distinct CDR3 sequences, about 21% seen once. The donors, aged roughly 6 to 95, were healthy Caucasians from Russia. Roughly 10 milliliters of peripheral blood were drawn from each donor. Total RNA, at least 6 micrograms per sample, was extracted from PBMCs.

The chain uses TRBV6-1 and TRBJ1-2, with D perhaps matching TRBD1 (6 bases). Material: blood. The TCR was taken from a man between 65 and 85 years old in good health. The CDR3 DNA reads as TGTGCCAGCAGTGATGGGGGCGGTAACTATGGCTACACCTTC. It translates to CASSDGGGNYGYTF.